This T cell receptor beta chain was documented in a study of OX40 agonist ivuxolimab in advanced cancers. About the research overall: Patients with hepatocellular carcinoma, melanoma, renal cell or head and neck cancer made up the dose-escalation patients. Allowance was made for prior anti-PD-1, anti-PD-L1 or anti-CTLA-4 therapy, and around 44% had some.

Findings and limits, study-wide: Blood T cells, both CD4+ and CD8+, expanded clonally by week 6 at 0.1 to 3.0 mg/kg. Average numbers of expanded clones were greater in CD8+ T cells than in CD4+.

A remark on this clone: Its antigen is undetermined.

Sequenced by immunoSEQ multiplex PCR; TCRdb stores in-frame clones only, minus some. In the table there are around 20,000 clones, 75% to 85% of which are singletons. Trimming removed 5 bases at V and 9 bases at J, with 15 bases between. The CDR3 loop spans 13 amino acids. CDR1 MNHEY and CDR2 SMNVEV come from the germline V gene (reference sequence). The chain carries TRBV27 and TRBJ2-3, with D possibly called TRBD1 or TRBD2 (5 bases each). The receptor's source is an adult with an advanced solid tumor such as melanoma, head and neck, liver or kidney cancer. Sequencing used CD4+ or CD8+ T cells sorted from blood, obtained in a trial of the OX40 agonist ivuxolimab. The DNA of the CDR3 is TGTGCCAGCAGTGAGGGGCCAGTCGGGACGCAGTATTTT. It translates to CASSEGPVGTQYF.